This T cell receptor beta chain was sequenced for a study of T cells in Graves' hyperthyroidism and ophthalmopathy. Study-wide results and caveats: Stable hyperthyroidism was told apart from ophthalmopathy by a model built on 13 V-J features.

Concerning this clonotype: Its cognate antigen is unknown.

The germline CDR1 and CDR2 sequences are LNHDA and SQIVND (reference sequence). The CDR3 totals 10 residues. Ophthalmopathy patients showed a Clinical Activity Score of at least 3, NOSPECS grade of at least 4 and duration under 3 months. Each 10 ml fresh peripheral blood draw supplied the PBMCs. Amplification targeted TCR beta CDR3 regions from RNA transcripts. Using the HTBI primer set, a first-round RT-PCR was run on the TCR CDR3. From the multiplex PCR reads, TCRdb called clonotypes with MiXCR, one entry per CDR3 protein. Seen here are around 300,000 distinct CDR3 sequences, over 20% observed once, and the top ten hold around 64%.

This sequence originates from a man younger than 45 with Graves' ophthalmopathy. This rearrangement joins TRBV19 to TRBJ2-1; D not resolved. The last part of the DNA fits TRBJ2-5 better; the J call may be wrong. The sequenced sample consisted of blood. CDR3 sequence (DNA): TGTGCCAGTGGGGAAGAGACCCAGTACTTC. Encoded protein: CASGEETQYF.